This T cell receptor beta chain was retrieved from a study of T cell changes during pregnancy in multiple sclerosis. Some clones are missing from TCRdb's copy, which holds only in-frame ones; the method was immunoSEQ multiplex PCR. The sample yields around 57,000 clones, about 92% seen once. The sequenced sample was CD4+ T cells from peripheral blood mononuclear cells, obtained after pregnancy. This TCR was recovered from a female donor in good health, enrolled as a control in a pregnancy study.

The DNA for the CDR3 is TGCAGCGTGGGGGGTGGACGGTACAATGAGCAGTTCTTC. Its protein product is CSVGGGRYNEQFF. The V gene is TRBV29-1, the J gene TRBJ2-1, with D perhaps matching TRBD2 (6 bases). V lost 6 bases and J lost 4, with 13 bases in between. This CDR3 is 13 amino acids long. CDR1 SQVTM and CDR2 ANQGSEA come from the germline V gene.